This T cell receptor (beta chain) was profiled in a study of T cell responses to AZD1222 COVID-19 vaccine. TCRdb's copy holds only in-frame clones and misses some; the assay was immunoSEQ multiplex PCR. The sample records 90,000 to 100,000 clones, nearly 90% being singletons. Comments on this clone: Its antigen is currently unknown.

V gave up 2 bases and J gave up 2 bases, with 7 bases separating them. This CDR3 comprises 13 residues. From germline, CDR1 is SEHNR and CDR2 FQNEAQ (reference sequence). The study, taken as a whole, reports: Most donors were white British and more were female, and clonal diversity was possibly underestimated.

The J gene is TRBJ2-7, the V gene TRBV7-9; tentative D call: TRBD1 (5 bases). The clonotype was recovered from an adult in good health. Sequenced here: peripheral blood, sampled on day 0 of AZD1222 vaccination. This chain's CDR3 is CASSLKGTYEQYV. The CDR3 DNA reads as TGTGCCAGCAGCTTAAAGGGGACCTACGAGCAGTACGTC.